Listed below are T cell receptor beta chains from one sample, sequenced in a study of T-cell reconstitution after alpha-beta-depleted transplantation in children. TCRdb independently ran MiXCR on the PCR reads; one entry per CDR3 protein. The sample includes approximately 70,000 distinct CDR3 sequences, 4.9% of them seen just once. Sequencing was performed on PBMCs, mostly from graft donor cells, taken 180 days after TCRalphabeta/CD19-depleted stem cell transplant. The source of these receptors is a boy in the first two years of life who had a stem cell transplant for acute myeloid leukemia, so the T cells may come from the graft donor. CDR3s include the opening cysteine and the closing phenylalanine or tryptophan. The D gene is left open where the match is weak. The size field reads once, few, many or a size class.

TRBV4-3	TRBJ2-2	TRBD1	many	CASSQDRTGNTGELFF	TGCGCCAGCAGCCAAGATCGGACAGGGAACACCGGGGAGCTGTTTTTT
TRBV7-9	TRBJ2-3	-	many	CASSFRGNTQYF	TGTGCCAGCAGCTTCAGGGGTAATACGCAGTATTTT
TRBV6-5	TRBJ2-5	TRBD2	many	CARAGTSGVQETQYF	TGTGCCAGGGCCGGGACTAGCGGGGTCCAAGAGACCCAGTACTTC
TRBV7-2	TRBJ2-5	-	many	CASSRQAQETQYF	TGTGCCAGCAGTCGACAGGCCCAAGAGACCCAGTACTTC
TRBV20-1	TRBJ2-2	-	many	CSAPLTQDPGELFF	TGCAGTGCTCCCCTGACCCAAGACCCCGGGGAGCTGTTTTTT
TRBV12-3/TRBV12-4	TRBJ2-3	-	many	CASSPRLSLRDTQYF	TGTGCCAGCAGTCCTCGTTTGTCCCTCCGGGATACGCAGTATTTT
TRBV20-1	TRBJ2-6	-	many	CSASTGHLSGANVLTF	TGCAGTGCTAGCACGGGGCACCTCTCTGGGGCCAACGTCCTGACTTTC
TRBV5-4	TRBJ2-7	-	few	CASSLESSSYEQYF	TGTGCCAGCAGCTTAGAGTCGAGCTCCTACGAGCAGTACTTC
TRBV12-3/TRBV12-4	TRBJ1-6	TRBD1	many	CASSVRGRRDSPLHF	TGTGCCAGCAGCGTCAGGGGGCGTCGGGATTCACCCCTCCACTTT
TRBV6-5	TRBJ2-3	-	many	CASSYSRSRDTQYF	TGTGCCAGCAGTTACTCGCGATCTAGGGATACGCAGTATTTT
TRBV29-1	TRBJ1-4	-	many	CSVDTGPDEKLFF	TGCAGCGTCGACACGGGGCCGGATGAAAAACTGTTTTTT
TRBV7-2	TRBJ1-1	TRBD1	many	CASSPDRGLNTEAFF	TGTGCCAGCAGCCCGGACAGGGGGTTGAACACTGAAGCTTTCTTT
TRBV19	TRBJ2-4	-	many	CASNEGLSKNIQYF	TGTGCCAGTAATGAAGGATTGTCCAAAAACATTCAGTACTTC
TRBV6-1	TRBJ2-2	-	many	CASSVVRRTGELFF	TGTGCCAGCAGTGTTGTAAGGCGAACCGGGGAGCTGTTTTTT
TRBV18	TRBJ2-3	-	many	CASSPVWSGRGDTQYF	TGTGCCAGCTCACCAGTCTGGTCGGGCCGTGGAGATACGCAGTATTTT
TRBV25-1	TRBJ2-1	-	many	CASSEYGHPGDEQFF	TGTGCCAGCAGTGAATATGGACACCCCGGGGATGAGCAGTTCTTC
TRBV11-2	TRBJ2-2	TRBD2	many	CASSSRLAETGELFF	TGTGCCAGCAGCTCCCGACTAGCGGAGACCGGGGAGCTGTTTTTT
TRBV3-1	TRBJ2-3	-	many	CASSHRDHRTDTQYF	TGTGCCAGCAGCCACCGGGACCACCGCACAGATACGCAGTATTTT
TRBV24-1	TRBJ2-2	-	many	CATRAPGRQANTGELFF	TGTGCCACCAGGGCTCCGGGACGACAGGCGAACACCGGGGAGCTGTTTTTT
TRBV3-1	TRBJ2-3	TRBD1	many	CASSQTGGRGTDTQYF	TGTGCCAGCAGCCAAACAGGGGGTCGTGGCACAGATACGCAGTATTTT
TRBV7-8	TRBJ2-3	-	many	CASSVSTDTQYF	TGTGCCAGCAGTGTAAGCACAGATACGCAGTATTTT
TRBV4-3	TRBJ2-1	TRBD2	many	CASSQEGLARNEQFF	TGCGCCAGCAGCCAAGAGGGACTAGCACGTAATGAGCAGTTCTTC
TRBV20-1	TRBJ2-4	TRBD1	many	CSATRQGTVAKNIQYF	TGCAGTGCTACAAGACAGGGAACGGTAGCCAAAAACATTCAGTACTTC
TRBV28	TRBJ2-3	-	many	CASAAGGLTDTQYF	TGTGCCAGCGCTGCCGGGGGATTGACAGATACGCAGTATTTT
TRBV24-1	TRBJ2-2	-	many	CATSVLGTGELFF	TGTGCCACCAGTGTTTTAGGGACCGGGGAGCTGTTTTTT
TRBV28	TRBJ2-5	-	many	CASSSGGPQETQYF	TGTGCCAGCAGTTCGGGGGGCCCCCAAGAGACCCAGTACTTC
TRBV15	TRBJ2-2	TRBD2	many	CATNPGRDRTGELFF	TGTGCCACCAACCCAGGGAGGGACCGCACCGGGGAGCTGTTTTTT
TRBV5-1	TRBJ2-3	-	many	CASGLVTGPPSTDTQYF	TGCGCCAGCGGCCTCGTTACTGGGCCCCCTAGCACAGATACGCAGTATTTT
TRBV28	TRBJ1-6	-	many	CASRWSHYNSPLHF	TGTGCCAGCAGGTGGTCGCATTATAATTCACCCCTCCACTTT